Listed below are T cell receptor beta chains from one sample, sequenced in a study of blood T cell repertoires in COVID-19. Produced via immunoSEQ multiplex PCR; TCRdb's table is partial and in-frame only. The sample holds over 45,000 clones, roughly 85% seen once. The sample taken for sequencing was peripheral blood. Receptor source: a human donor in a cohort sampled during active or convalescent COVID-19. CDR3s include the opening cysteine and the closing phenylalanine or tryptophan. A D gene is named only where the DNA matches it firmly. Expanded clones get a size class; other rows say once, few or many, or leave the size out.

clone size,D gene,V gene,J gene,CDR3 protein,CDR3 DNA
NA,TRBD2,TRBV11-3,TRBJ2-7,CASSWGTSGSDEQYF,TGTGCCAGCAGCTGGGGGACTAGCGGGTCAGACGAGCAGTACTTC
NA,NA,TRBV11-2,TRBJ1-2,CASSLAGQFYGYTF,TGTGCCAGCAGCTTAGCCGGACAGTTCTATGGCTACACCTTC
NA,TRBD2,TRBV5-5,TRBJ2-5,CASSNTLAAQGETQYF,TGTGCCAGCAGCAACACCCTAGCGGCGCAGGGAGAGACCCAGTACTTC
NA,TRBD1,TRBV4-3,TRBJ1-3,CASSQEPDRDGNTIYF,TGCGCCAGCAGCCAAGAACCGGACAGGGATGGAAACACCATATATTTT
NA,NA,TRBV5-1,TRBJ1-1,CASSRGAMRNTEAFF,TGCGCCAGCAGTCGGGGGGCTATGAGGAACACTGAAGCTTTCTTT
once,NA,TRBV5-4,TRBJ2-6,CASSDGQTGANVLTF,TGTGCCAGCAGCGATGGACAAACTGGGGCCAACGTCCTGACTTTC
NA,NA,TRBV24-1,TRBJ1-1,CATSDGPNEAFF,TGTGCCACCAGTGATGGCCCGAATGAAGCTTTCTTT
NA,TRBD1,TRBV27,TRBJ2-6,CASSLFQGASGANVLTF,TGTGCCAGCAGTTTATTCCAGGGGGCATCTGGGGCCAACGTCCTGACTTTC
once,NA,TRBV14,TRBJ2-2,CASSGFGGTGELFF,TGTGCCAGCAGCGGTTTTGGGGGGACCGGGGAGCTGTTTTTT
NA,TRBD2,TRBV6-5,TRBJ2-5,CASKRLAAQETQYF,TGTGCCAGCAAGAGACTAGCGGCGCAAGAGACCCAGTACTTC
NA,TRBD1,TRBV10-3,TRBJ1-5,CAISESGQGSNQPQHF,TGTGCCATCAGTGAGTCTGGACAGGGTAGCAATCAGCCCCAGCATTTT
NA,TRBD1,TRBV27,TRBJ1-1,CASSSPGQGTTEAFF,TGTGCCAGCAGTTCACCGGGACAGGGTACCACTGAAGCTTTCTTT
NA,NA,TRBV2,TRBJ1-2,CASSEAPGYGYTF,TGTGCCAGCAGTGAAGCGCCCGGCTATGGCTACACCTTC
few,TRBD1,TRBV18,TRBJ2-6,CASSPGQGRGANVLTF,TGTGCCAGCTCACCTGGACAGGGTCGTGGGGCCAACGTCCTGACTTTC
NA,NA,TRBV7-8,TRBJ2-2,CASSLKKGTPRGTGELFF,TGTGCCAGCAGCTTAAAAAAGGGGACACCCAGGGGCACCGGGGAGCTGTTTTTT
NA,NA,TRBV11-2,TRBJ2-7,CASSFAGYEQYF,TGTGCCAGCAGCTTCGCAGGATACGAGCAGTACTTC
NA,TRBD2,TRBV6-2/TRBV6-3,TRBJ2-1,CASSRLAGGSGYEQFF,TGTGCCAGCAGTCGTCTAGCGGGGGGGAGCGGCTATGAGCAGTTCTTC
once,TRBD1,TRBV30,TRBJ1-1,CAWSVKGALGEAFF,TGTGCCTGGAGTGTTAAGGGGGCATTGGGTGAAGCTTTCTTT
few,NA,TRBV15,TRBJ2-1,CATSRDQVAGQNEQFF,TGTGCCACCAGCAGAGATCAGGTGGCAGGGCAGAATGAGCAGTTCTTC